The 28 T cell receptor beta chains given below trace back to one sample, sequenced in a study of T cells in Graves' hyperthyroidism and ophthalmopathy. TCR beta CDR3 region amplification was performed from RNA transcripts. An initial round of RT-PCR targeting the TCR CDR3 relied on the HTBI primer set. One entry per CDR3 protein results from TCRdb running MiXCR on the multiplex PCR reads. The sample has roughly 580,000 distinct CDR3 sequences, 40% to 55% seen once. The sample consisted of peripheral blood or thyroid tissue (not recorded which). Source of these receptors: a woman aged 18-29 years with Graves' hyperthyroidism.

The chain is built from TRBV2 and TRBJ2-7, with 8 bases lining up with TRBD1. J was trimmed by 5 bases and V by 5 bases; bases with no gene match: 8. Per germline, CDR1 SNHLY and CDR2 FYNNEI. The CDR3 has 14 amino acids. The CDR3 DNA reads as TGTGCCAGCAGTTTACAGTCAGGGGGCCACGAGCAGTACTTC. Protein sequence: CASSLQSGGHEQYF.

This chain connects TRBV9 to TRBJ2-7; tentative D call: TRBD1 (6 bases). This CDR3 contains 15 residues. In germline, CDR1 is SGDLS, CDR2 YYNGEE. V gave up 2 bases and J gave up 3 bases, with 15 bases separating them. The CDR3 bases are TGTGCCAGCAGCGTGTCGGACAGCACACTCTACGAGCAGTACTTC. As protein: CASSVSDSTLYEQYF.

With regard to this clonotype: Being one base from a much bigger clone, this may be a read error. As DNA, the CDR3 is TGTGCCAGCAGCTTAGCGGTTGGGGCCAACGTCCTGACTTTC. Its protein is CASSLAVGANVLTF. The rearrangement uses TRBV7-2 and TRBJ2-6; D gene uncertain. The CDR3 totals 14 residues. V was pared by 0 bases and J by 3 bases, with 3 bases between. Germline CDR1 SGHTA, CDR2 FQGNSA. The complete variable domain, with remaining parts taken from reference TRBV7-2 and TRBJ2-6, reads GAGVSQSPSNKVTEKGKDVELRCDPISGHTALYWYRQSLGQGLEFLIYFQGNSAPDKSGLPSDRFSAERTGGSVSTLTIQRTQQEDSAVYLCASSLAVGANVLTFGAGSRLTVL.

The V and J genes are TRBV7-2 and TRBJ2-5; 7 bases map to TRBD2. V shed 7 bases, J shed 4 bases, and the junction held 18 bases outside the gene matches. The CDR3 spans 17 residues. Germline V lookup: CDR1 SGHTA, CDR2 FQGNSA. The CDR3 region has the DNA TGTGCCAGCACTCGCCTGGGCGGGAGCTATTTCCTAGAGACCCAGTACTTC. It specifies CASTRLGGSYFLETQYF.

This clonotype was observed a single time. The V gene is TRBV25-1, the J gene TRBJ1-6; tentatively, D is TRBD1 (6 bases). The CDR3 covers 14 residues. With 4 bases removed from V and 7 bases from J, the gap between germline ends came to 11 bases. The V gene's germline CDR1 is MGHDK and CDR2 SYGVNS. CDR3 region: CASSGQELNSPLHF. The CDR3 DNA follows: TGTGCCAGCAGTGGACAGGAGTTAAATTCACCCCTCCACTTT.

The chain has TRBV19 and TRBJ1-3; unclear D gene. Germline V gene sequence: CDR1 LNHDA, CDR2 SQIVND (reference sequence). The germline V and J ends were trimmed by 5 bases and 0 bases, with 11 bases remaining between them. This CDR3 contains 15 residues. This CDR3 reads CASSSPRSSGNTIYF. The CDR3 DNA is TGTGCCAGTAGTTCCCCGCGGAGCTCTGGAAACACCATATATTTT.

This sequence joins TRBV2 and TRBJ2-7; D gene ambiguous. Germline V CDR1 and CDR2: SNHLY, FYNNEI. There are 13 residues in the CDR3. V was shortened by 8 bases and J by 5 bases, with 16 bases between the two germline ends. The CDR3 DNA sequence: TGTGCCAGCCGGACCCAGCAGAGAGACGAGCAGTACTTC. Amino acid sequence: CASRTQQRDEQYF.

This chain links TRBV25-1 with TRBJ2-5; D may correspond to TRBD1 or TRBD2 (5 bases each). This CDR3 contains 17 residues. V lost 7 bases to trimming and J lost 4 bases, with 25 bases between them. The germline V gene encodes CDR1 MGHDK and CDR2 SYGVNS. The chain's CDR3 is CASTESRDPSRAETQYF. Here the CDR3 DNA reads TGTGCCAGCACGGAATCAAGGGACCCGTCCAGGGCAGAGACCCAGTACTTC.

This clonotype has only one observation. Possible read error: a much larger clone is one base away. The V call is TRBV29-1, the J call TRBJ2-2, with 9 bases matching TRBD2. V was clipped by 8 bases and J by 0 bases; unmatched bases: 4. The CDR3 spans 14 residues. The germline V gene encodes CDR1 SQVTM and CDR2 ANQGSEA. CDR3 sequence: CSLRGRANTGELFF. In DNA form, the CDR3 reads TGCAGCCTCCGCGGGAGGGCGAACACCGGGGAGCTGTTTTTT.

Details on this clonotype: An end of the junction does not agree with germline; a read error may underlie this. This chain joins TRBV10-3 and TRBJ1-2; D unresolved. Germline CDR1 and CDR2: ENHRY and SYGVKD. The CDR3 spans 8 residues. The CDR3: CAISEGSF. The CDR3 bases are TGTGCCATCAGTGAGGGTTCCTTC.

This clonotype was counted ten times or more. The chain employs TRBV29-1 and TRBJ2-7; D is possibly TRBD1 (6 bases). Trimming shortened V by 6 bases and J by 3 bases, and 15 bases separated the two germline ends. CDR3 length equals 13 residues. Germline lookup yields CDR1 SQVTM and CDR2 ANQGSEA. The CDR3 sequence is CSVAGRGVYEQYF. CDR3 coding DNA: TGCAGCGTCGCAGGCAGGGGCGTCTACGAGCAGTACTTC.

J is TRBJ2-5 and V is TRBV9, with TRBD2 matching over 11 bases. The CDR3 spans 15 residues. CDR1 and CDR2 (germline): SGDLS, YYNGEE. The junction had 6 bases not matched to a gene; V was cut back by 4 bases and J by 4 bases. CDR3 loop: CASSPLAGVGETQYF. CDR3 DNA sequence: TGTGCCAGCAGCCCACTAGCGGGAGTGGGAGAGACCCAGTACTTC.

This clonotype was counted many times. The chain is built from TRBV2 and TRBJ1-1; D is ambiguous. CDR1 SNHLY and CDR2 FYNNEI come from the germline V gene. The CDR3 length is 14 residues. V lost 2 bases and J 1 base, leaving 8 bases between the germline ends. DNA of the CDR3: TGTGCCAGCAGTGAACGGGCCTCGAACACTGAAGCTTTCTTT. It specifies CASSERASNTEAFF.

The chain links TRBV20-1 to TRBJ2-5; 7 bases align to TRBD1. The germline gives CDR1 DFQATT, CDR2 SNEGSKA (reference sequence). CDR3 length equals 17 residues. With 2 bases clipped from V and 4 bases from J, the junction kept 16 bases outside the gene matches. CDR3 sequence reads: CSARSPTTGVKGETQYF. The CDR3 DNA is TGCAGTGCTAGATCTCCTACTACAGGGGTGAAAGGAGAGACCCAGTACTTC.

A note on this clonotype: Without the conserved terminal phenylalanine or tryptophan, this CDR3 likely stems from a read error. This CDR3 is CASSYDRLPYEQYC. The CDR3 DNA reads TGTGCCAGCAGCTACGACAGGCTGCCCTACGAGCAGTACTGC. The V gene is TRBV7-2, the J gene TRBJ2-7, with D possibly TRBD1 on 6 matching bases. CDR3 length equals 14 residues. Per the germline V gene, CDR1 is SGHTA and CDR2 is FQGNSA. V lost 4 bases, J lost 2 bases, and 12 bases lay in between.

The rearrangement uses TRBV2 and TRBJ1-3; possible D gene TRBD1, 5 bases. Germline V gives CDR1 SNHLY, CDR2 FYNNEI. This CDR3 is built from 16 residues. Trimming removed 3 bases at V and 2 bases at J, with 14 bases between. The CDR3 region has the DNA TGTGCCAGCAGTGATAGTACGGGGGTGGCTGGAAACACCATATATTTT. Amino acid sequence: CASSDSTGVAGNTIYF.

Concerning this clonotype: A clone one base away is much larger, so this may be a read error. This CDR3 reads CATSASPQGAKGETQYF. CDR3 nucleotide sequence: TGTGCCACCAGTGCCTCGCCACAGGGGGCGAAGGGAGAGACCCAGTACTTC. The chain carries TRBV24-1 and TRBJ2-5; TRBD1 matches at 9 bases. CDR1 is KGHDR and CDR2 is SFDVKD in the germline V gene. The CDR3 totals 17 residues. The V and J ends lost 5 bases and 4 bases, in that order; junction bases with no gene match: 13.

Comment on this clonotype: This CDR3 is missing its conserved last phenylalanine or tryptophan, likely due to a read error. Because the CDR3's place on the DNA is in doubt, the DNA is left out and the CDR3 is given as listed by TCRdb. The V and J genes are TRBV12-3 or TRBV12-4 and TRBJ2-5. Both ends counted, the CDR3 spans 8 residues. CDR3 sequence reads: CASSLALI.

This clonotype was seen only once. The genes are TRBV2 and TRBJ1-2, with a tentative D call TRBD1 (5 bases). The CDR3 totals 14 residues. V lost 8 bases and J 4 bases, leaving 17 bases between the germline ends. Germline V gene sequence: CDR1 SNHLY, CDR2 FYNNEI. For the CDR3, the DNA is TGTGCCAGCTTAGCCTCCGGGACTGGCTATGGCTACACCTTC. Amino acid sequence: CASLASGTGYGYTF.

There are a few counts of this clonotype. The chain links TRBV6-5 to TRBJ1-1; D remains ambiguous. CDR1 is MNHEY and CDR2 is SVGAGI in the germline V gene. Trimming cost V 2 bases and J 0 bases, with 10 bases left between them. The CDR3 spans 15 residues. This CDR3 is CASSYVHTMNTEAFF. CDR3 bases: TGTGCCAGCAGTTACGTCCACACCATGAACACTGAAGCTTTCTTT.

Note on this clonotype: The CDR3 does not end in the conserved phenylalanine or tryptophan, so this is likely a read error. The chain uses TRBV27 and TRBJ1-6, with unresolved D. The germline V gene encodes CDR1 MNHEY and CDR2 SMNVEV (reference sequence). The CDR3 consists of 16 residues. The V end was cut by 0 bases, the J end by 7 bases, with 13 bases between. The CDR3 loop is CASSLSVDARNSPLHL. Here the CDR3 DNA reads TGTGCCAGCAGTTTATCGGTTGACGCAAGGAATTCACCCCTCCACCTT.

This rearrangement joins TRBV14 to TRBJ1-4; no clear D gene. Germline V CDR1 and CDR2: SGHDN, FVKESK. CDR3 length equals 16 residues. The V gene lost 0 bases and the J gene lost 4 bases, with 12 bases spanning the gap. The CDR3 DNA is TGTGCCAGCAGCCAAGACCGCGACACTCTTAATGAAAAACTGTTTTTT. This codes for CASSQDRDTLNEKLFF.

This clonotype was observed a few times. The rearrangement joins TRBV12-3 or TRBV12-4 to TRBJ2-5; possible D gene TRBD1, 5 bases. Between the trimmed V and J ends, which lost 4 bases and 3 bases, there was a span of 12 bases. The CDR3 consists of 14 residues. CDR3 nucleotide sequence: TGTGCCAGCAGTTACCTCCCAGGGAAAGAGACCCAGTACTTC. Protein sequence: CASSYLPGKETQYF.

This clonotype occurred once. The chain combines TRBV7-3 with TRBJ2-2, with 13 bases identical to TRBD2. CDR1 SGHTA and CDR2 FQGTGA come from the germline V gene. V shed 4 bases and J 6 bases; nucleotides not matched to a gene: 11. The length of the CDR3 is 18 residues. The CDR3 here is CASSSNLRTSGRPGELFF. CDR3 coding DNA: TGTGCCAGCAGCTCAAACCTCCGGACTAGCGGGAGACCCGGGGAGCTGTTTTTT. Looking up the rest from reference TRBV7-3 and TRBJ2-2 gives the full variable domain: GAGVSQTPSNKVTEKGKYVELRCDPISGHTALYWYRQSLGQGPEFLIYFQGTGAADDSGLPNDRFFAVRPEGSVSTLKIQRTERGDSAVYLCASSSNLRTSGRPGELFFGEGSRLTVL.

The chain is built from TRBV10-3 and TRBJ2-5, with a tentative D call TRBD1 (6 bases). Germline V gene sequence: CDR1 ENHRY, CDR2 SYGVKD. This CDR3 has 13 amino acids. V was clipped by 6 bases and J by 5 bases, with 13 bases between them. CDR3 in amino acids: CAIRLQGGETQYF. DNA of the CDR3: TGTGCCATCAGACTACAGGGCGGCGAGACCCAGTACTTC.

This clonotype occurred a few times. The rearrangement joins TRBV5-5 to TRBJ2-5; 9 bases fit TRBD1. The J call may be mistaken, given a closer DNA end match to TRBJ2-7. This CDR3 contains 14 residues. Germline V lookup: CDR1 SGHKS, CDR2 YYEKEE (reference sequence). The CDR3 loop reads CASSQGQGTREQYF. CDR3 coding DNA: TGTGCCAGCAGCCAGGGACAGGGAACGCGCGAGCAGTACTTC.

V and J are TRBV2 and TRBJ1-5, with D maybe TRBD1 (5 bases). The CDR3 sequence is 11 residues long. Per germline, CDR1 SNHLY and CDR2 FYNNEI. The CDR3 DNA follows: TGTGCTAGAGATCAGGGAGAGCCCCAGCATTTT. Encoded protein: CARDQGEPQHF.

The chain joins TRBV25-1 to TRBJ2-5; D remains ambiguous. Germline assignment: CDR1 MGHDK and CDR2 SYGVNS. The CDR3 extends over 11 amino acids. The V and J ends lost 9 bases and 5 bases respectively, with 10 bases between them. CDR3 nucleotides: TGTGCCAGGGAATTGTCGGAGACCCAGTACTTC. Protein sequence: CARELSETQYF.